This T cell receptor beta chain was captured in a study of low-dose radiotherapy and immunotherapy resistance in tumors. Study details: Intravenous ipilimumab 1 mg/kg every six weeks was given with nivolumab 240 mg every two weeks.

Primers used for first-strand cDNA, a TRAV- and TRBV-specific set, covered both alpha and beta chains. With a V-primer adapter and a constant-region primer, TCRs were amplified for about 19 PCR cycles. TCRdb re-called the reads through MiXCR, storing one row per CDR3 protein. The sample lists about 16,000 distinct CDR3 sequences, 74% seen once, with 11% in the top ten. In this sample, this clonotype turned up once. Donors received nivolumab, ipilimumab, aspirin, low-dose cyclophosphamide and low-dose radiotherapy. Advanced solid tumors without tumor-infiltrating lymphocytes were required for inclusion. This CDR3 contains 13 residues. Trimming shortened V by 6 bases and J by 5 bases, and 12 bases separated the two germline ends. CDR1 and CDR2 (germline): KGHDR, SFDVKD.

The origin of this receptor is a human donor with advanced metastatic prostate, ovarian, gallbladder or colorectal cancer (not recorded which). This table probably holds off-target reads from a library built for another chain. The genes are TRBV24-1 and TRBJ1-1; TRBD1 might be the D (5 bases). The CDR3 here is CATSTGGGTEAFF. The CDR3 nucleotides are TGTGCCACCAGTACCGGGGGAGGTACTGAAGCTTTCTTT.